The sequence of this T cell receptor (beta chain) was determined in a study of CD8+CD57+ T cells in acquired aplastic anemia. On this clonotype itself: A read error may be the cause here, since a much bigger clone is one base away.

CDR1 LNHDA and CDR2 SQIVND come from the germline V gene (reference sequence). The CDR3 sequence is 17 residues long. By flow cytometry, patients selected for sequencing had shown an expansion of CD8+CD57+ cells. TCR beta VDJ and CDR3 were profiled, and genomic DNA was the template. TCRdb called the reads again in MiXCR, with one record for every CDR3 protein. The data show approximately 220,000 distinct CDR3 sequences, over 40% seen once. The specimen was sorted CD4+, CD8+, or CD8+CD57+ T cells (not recorded which) from PBMCs. The chain has TRBV19 and TRBJ1-4; D might be TRBD1 (6 bases). This TCR was sampled from a human donor with aplastic anemia. Here the CDR3 reads CASSIPGKPGHYENLFF. The CDR3 DNA is TGTGCCAGTAGTATTCCAGGGAAGCCGGGACATTACGAAAACCTGTTTTTT.